The rows below give T cell receptor beta chains drawn from one sample of a study of blood T cells in healthy people across ages. TCRdb reanalysed the 5' RACE reads using MiXCR and keeps one entry per CDR3 protein. Of some 1.4 million distinct CDR3 sequences listed, 35% to 45% are singletons. The sample was blood. These TCRs come from a woman between 18 and 29 years old in good health. CDR3s include the opening cysteine and the closing phenylalanine or tryptophan. Each record gives: J gene, clone size, V gene, D gene, CDR3 DNA, CDR3 protein. A D gene is named only where the DNA matches it firmly. Where a row states a size, it is once, few, many or the class of an expanded clone; other rows omit it.

TRBJ2-1	few	TRBV4-2	TRBD1	TGTGCCAGCAGCCCGTGGGACAGTGGGGACAATGAGCAGTTCTTC	CASSPWDSGDNEQFF
TRBJ2-1	-	TRBV20-1	TRBD2	TGCAGTGCCAATATTGGAAGCGGGAGGGAGAATGAGCAGTTCTTC	CSANIGSGRENEQFF
TRBJ2-1	-	TRBV7-2	TRBD2	TGTGCCAGCAGCTTAACAGCGCGGGAGCCGTTCTTC	CASSLTAREPFF
TRBJ2-3	-	TRBV7-2	TRBD2	TGTGCCAGCGGCCCCCCCCGGGGGGGCTTGGATACGCAGTATTTT	CASGPPRGGLDTQYF
TRBJ1-2	-	TRBV4-1	-	TGCGCCAGCAGCCCCATACGTGCGACAGACCTCTATGGCTACACCTTC	CASSPIRATDLYGYTF
TRBJ1-1	-	TRBV4-2	-	TGTGCCAGCAGCCAAGAATGGCAGAACACTGAAGCTTTCTTT	CASSQEWQNTEAFF
TRBJ1-2	-	TRBV10-2	-	TGCGCCAGCAGGGACTCGCAAACGTCCAGCTACACCTTC	CASRDSQTSSYTF
TRBJ2-5	few	TRBV29-1	TRBD2	TGCAGCTCAGCGGGAGGGCAGGAGACCCAGTACTTC	CSSAGGQETQYF
TRBJ1-6	-	TRBV6-2/TRBV6-3	-	TGTGCCAGCAGTTTCGGACTTGTCGGGTCACCCCTCCACTTT	CASSFGLVGSPLHF
TRBJ1-1	few	TRBV20-1	-	TGCAGTGCTAGTGTCGACACGCGGAACACTGAAGCTTTCTTT	CSASVDTRNTEAFF
TRBJ2-7	many	TRBV11-1	TRBD2	TGTGCCAGCAGCTTCAGCGGGAAAACCTACGAGCAGTACTTC	CASSFSGKTYEQYF
TRBJ2-6	few	TRBV5-1	-	TGCGCCAGCAGCGAACAGGTTACCTCTGGGGCCAACGTCCTGACTTTC	CASSEQVTSGANVLTF
TRBJ1-1	-	TRBV15	-	TGTGCCACCAGCAGAGATTTTAGGGAAGCTTTCTTT	CATSRDFREAFF
TRBJ1-2	-	TRBV6-1	TRBD1	TGTGCCAGCAGTGATCCAGGACAGGGGAATGGCTACACCTTC	CASSDPGQGNGYTF
TRBJ2-5	-	TRBV2	-	TGTGCCAACTCCCAAGAGGAGACCCAGTACTTC	CANSQEETQYF
TRBJ2-3	-	TRBV2	-	TGTGCCAGCAAGGCTACGGGGGGCACAGATACGCAGTATTTT	CASKATGGTDTQYF
TRBJ2-3	once	TRBV29-1	-	TGCAGCGTTGATACACAGAGAACAGATACGCAGTATTTT	CSVDTQRTDTQYF
TRBJ2-7	-	TRBV20-1	-	TGCAGTGCTAGTTCCGGGAACCCACCCTACGAGCAGTACTTC	CSASSGNPPYEQYF
TRBJ1-2	-	TRBV9	-	TGTGCCAGCAACAAAGCGGCAGGGGACTATGGCTACACCTTC	CASNKAAGDYGYTF
TRBJ2-5	-	TRBV7-9	-	TGTGCCAGCAGCTTAGGAGTGGACCGCGAGACCCAGTACTTC	CASSLGVDRETQYF
TRBJ1-5	few	TRBV12-3/TRBV12-4	-	TGTGCCAGCAGCCTGGCGGACAGAAGCAATCAGCCCCAGCATTTT	CASSLADRSNQPQHF
TRBJ1-5	few	TRBV20-1	TRBD1	TGCAGTGCTGCCTCCGGGACAGGGAGTCAGCCCCAGCATTTT	CSAASGTGSQPQHF
TRBJ1-1	few	TRBV29-1	-	TGCAGCGTTGAAAGGCAGTTGAACACTGAAGCTTTCTTT	CSVERQLNTEAFF
TRBJ2-5	-	TRBV3-1	-	TGTGCCAGCAGCCAGGCTACAGGGCTGGAGACCCAGTACTTT	CASSQATGLETQYF
TRBJ2-2	-	TRBV12-3/TRBV12-4	-	TGTGCCAGCAGCCGACCCGGGGAGCTGTTTTTT	CASSRPGELFF
TRBJ2-7	few	TRBV12-3/TRBV12-4	TRBD1	TGTGCCAGCAGTTTTGAGGGACAGAAGGGCGAGCAGTACTTC	CASSFEGQKGEQYF
TRBJ2-7	many	TRBV29-1	-	TGCAGCGTTGGGGAGTCCTACGAGCAGTACTTC	CSVGESYEQYF
TRBJ2-5	-	TRBV20-1	TRBD2	TGCAGTGCTCAGACTAGCGGGAGTGGGGTGACCAATGAGCAGTACTTC	CSAQTSGSGVTNEQYF
TRBJ2-7	few	TRBV11-2	-	TGTGCCAGCAGCTTAGGGCCGGCGAGCTCCTACGAGCAGTACTTC	CASSLGPASSYEQYF